The rows below give T cell receptor beta chains drawn from one sample of a study of T cells after yellow fever vaccination. TCRdb recomputed calls from the 5' RACE reads with MiXCR, one row per CDR3 protein. Seen here are about 360,000 distinct CDR3 sequences, 6.2% observed once, and the top ten hold roughly 15%. The sequenced sample was PBMCs, obtained 5 days after the yellow fever booster vaccination. These receptors were taken from a man aged 30 to 39 who received the YFV17D yellow fever vaccine. The CDR3 runs from the conserved cysteine through the conserved F or W. Each record gives: V gene, D gene, J gene, clone size, CDR3 DNA, CDR3 protein. The D gene is left open where the match is weak. The listing skips clone size in some rows; elsewhere it reads once, few, many or a size class.

>TRBV21-1|NA|TRBJ2-1|NA
TGTGCCAGCATCAGGACAGGGGGCTACTACAATGAGCAGTTCTTC
CASIRTGGYYNEQFF
>TRBV5-5|TRBD1|TRBJ2-7|few
TGTGCCAGCAGCTTGGCCGCGACAGGGGGCTACGAGCAGTACTTC
CASSLAATGGYEQYF
>TRBV18|NA|TRBJ2-3|many
TGTGCCAGCTCACCAAGGGGACTCCCCCATGATACGCAGTATTTT
CASSPRGLPHDTQYF
>TRBV27|NA|TRBJ2-1|NA
TGTGCCAGCAGTTCCGGGGCGGGACCTTCCTACAATGAGCAGTTCTTC
CASSSGAGPSYNEQFF
>TRBV4-2|NA|TRBJ1-5|NA
TGTGCCAGCAGCCAAGGCCCAACAGGCGATCAGCCCCAGCATTTT
CASSQGPTGDQPQHF
>TRBV6-4|TRBD1|TRBJ2-5|once
TGTGCCAGCGGAGGGACAGGGGGCGTTGAGACCCAGTACTTC
CASGGTGGVETQYF
>TRBV20-1|NA|TRBJ2-7|few
TGCAGTGCTAGAGACGGACAACTCTCCTACGAGCAGTACTTC
CSARDGQLSYEQYF
>TRBV30|NA|TRBJ2-3|few
TGTGCCTGGAGCTTCGCTAGCAGTAGCACAGATACGCAGTATTTT
CAWSFASSSTDTQYF
>TRBV6-2/TRBV6-3|NA|TRBJ2-3|few
TGTGCCAGCAGTTACTTCCTAGCCAGGGATACGCAGTATTTT
CASSYFLARDTQYF
>TRBV7-8|NA|TRBJ1-1|many
TGTGCCAGCAGCTTAGGACTCAAATTGAACACTGAAGCTTTCTTT
CASSLGLKLNTEAFF
>TRBV7-2|TRBD2|TRBJ2-5|few
TGTGCCAGCAGCTCCAGAGGTAGCGGGCCGCAAGAGACCCAGTACTTC
CASSSRGSGPQETQYF
>TRBV24-1|TRBD2|TRBJ2-5|many
TGTGCCACCAGTGATCCACCGGGGGGGGCCCTCCAAGAGACCCAGTACTTC
CATSDPPGGALQETQYF
>TRBV12-5|NA|TRBJ2-2|few
TGTGCTAGTGGTTTGTACCTCCCCCCGAACACCGGGGAGCTGTTTTTT
CASGLYLPPNTGELFF
>TRBV12-3/TRBV12-4|NA|TRBJ2-2|NA
TGTGCCAGCAGTTTAGTCTTGCCGGGACGGACCGGGGAGCTGTTTTTT
CASSLVLPGRTGELFF
>TRBV7-9|NA|TRBJ2-3|many
TGTGCCAGCAGCTTTCTAGGCGATACGCAGTATTTT
CASSFLGDTQYF
>TRBV11-2|NA|TRBJ1-5|few
TGTGCCAGCAGCGACTCCGGGACCTTAGGGGGGCCCCAGCATTTT
CASSDSGTLGGPQHF
>TRBV24-1|NA|TRBJ2-3|few
TGTGCCACCAGTTTCGGGGGAGCAGATACGCAGTATTTT
CATSFGGADTQYF
>TRBV6-2/TRBV6-3|TRBD1|TRBJ1-2|many
TGTGCCAGCAGCCGTGGGACAGGGCGAGGACCCACCTTC
CASSRGTGRGPTF
>TRBV29-1|TRBD2|TRBJ2-1|many
TGCAGCGCGGCCGGCGGGCTAGCGGGAGCGTATAATGAGCAGTTCTTC
CSAAGGLAGAYNEQFF
>TRBV20-1|TRBD2|TRBJ2-5|few
TGCAGTGCTAGAGATCTTGGGACTAGCGGGAGCAGTGAGACCCAGTACTTC
CSARDLGTSGSSETQYF
>TRBV3-1|TRBD2|TRBJ2-3|NA
TGTGCCAGCAGCGGACTAGCGGGTCTGACAGATACGCAGTATTTT
CASSGLAGLTDTQYF
>TRBV9|TRBD1|TRBJ2-7|few
TGTGCCAGCAGCTACGAGGACAGGGGGCCCGACGAGCAGTACTTC
CASSYEDRGPDEQYF
>TRBV18|TRBD1|TRBJ1-1|few
TGTGCCAGCTCACCACCGGGAAGGGGGCGGACTGAAGCTTTCTTT
CASSPPGRGRTEAFF
>TRBV20-1|NA|TRBJ1-1|many
TGCAGTGCCCGAGGGACATTTAATGCTGAAGCTTTCTTT
CSARGTFNAEAFF
>TRBV6-4|TRBD2|TRBJ2-1|few
TGTGCCAGCAGATGCACTAGCGGGAGAGGGTGTTCCTACAATGAGCAGTTCTTC
CASRCTSGRGCSYNEQFF
>TRBV12-3/TRBV12-4|NA|TRBJ2-5|few
TGTGCCAGCAGTTTAGCGGGGGGAGCAGAGACCCAGTACTTC
CASSLAGGAETQYF
>TRBV29-1|TRBD2|TRBJ2-4|many
TGCAGCGTTGAGATAGCGGGAGCGGGGGTGGGAAACATTCAGTACTTC
CSVEIAGAGVGNIQYF
>TRBV29-1|TRBD1|TRBJ2-7|few
TGCAGCGCCTGGACAGGCTCCTACGAGCAGTACTTC
CSAWTGSYEQYF
>TRBV3-1|TRBD2|TRBJ2-7|few
TGTGCCAGCAGCTTCGAACTAGCGGGAAACCCCAAGGAGCAGTACTTC
CASSFELAGNPKEQYF
>TRBV5-3|TRBD2|TRBJ2-1|NA
TGTGCCAGAAGCCCCAGACTCGCGGGAGGGAGGTTAATCTACAATGAGCAGTTCTTC
CARSPRLAGGRLIYNEQFF
>TRBV3-1|TRBD2|TRBJ2-1|many
TGTGCCAGCCGGACTAGCGGAGAGGGGCATGAGCAGTTCTTC
CASRTSGEGHEQFF
>TRBV29-1|NA|TRBJ2-2|many
TGCAGCGTTGGCAGGGGCTTGGGCGGGGAGCTGTTTTTT
CSVGRGLGGELFF
>TRBV7-8|NA|TRBJ2-5|few
TGTGCCAGCAGCCGCGAGGGGGGGGCGCGGACCCAGTACTTC
CASSREGGARTQYF
>TRBV5-1|TRBD1|TRBJ2-3|NA
TGCGCCAGCAGCTCACGAGACAGGGGCACAGATACGCAGTATTTT
CASSSRDRGTDTQYF